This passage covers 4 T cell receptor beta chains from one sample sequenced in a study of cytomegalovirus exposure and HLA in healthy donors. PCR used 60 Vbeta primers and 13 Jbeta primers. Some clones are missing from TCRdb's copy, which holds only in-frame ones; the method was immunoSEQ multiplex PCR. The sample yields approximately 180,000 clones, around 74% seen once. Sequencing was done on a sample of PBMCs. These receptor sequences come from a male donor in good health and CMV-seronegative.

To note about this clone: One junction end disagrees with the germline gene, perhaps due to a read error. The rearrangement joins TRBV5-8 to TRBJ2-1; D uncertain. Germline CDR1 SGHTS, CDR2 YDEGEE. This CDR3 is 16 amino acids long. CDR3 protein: CASSQDRVARYNEQFF. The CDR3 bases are TGCGCCAGCAGCCAAGATCGGGTAGCAAGGTACAATGAGCAGTTCTTC.

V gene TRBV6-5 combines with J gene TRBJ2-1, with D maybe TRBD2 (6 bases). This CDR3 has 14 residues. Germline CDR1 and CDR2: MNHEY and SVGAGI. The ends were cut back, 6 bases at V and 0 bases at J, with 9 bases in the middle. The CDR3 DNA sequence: TGTGCCAGCAGCCTCGGGAGCTCCTACAATGAGCAGTTCTTC. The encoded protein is CASSLGSSYNEQFF.

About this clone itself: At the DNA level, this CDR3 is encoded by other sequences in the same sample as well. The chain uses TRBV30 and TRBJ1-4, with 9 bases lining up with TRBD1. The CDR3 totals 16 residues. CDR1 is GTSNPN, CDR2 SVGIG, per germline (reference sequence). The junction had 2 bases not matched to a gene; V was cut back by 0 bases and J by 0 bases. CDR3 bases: TGTGCCTGGAGTGTACGACAGGGGGCAACTAATGAAAAACTGTTTTTT. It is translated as CAWSVRQGATNEKLFF.

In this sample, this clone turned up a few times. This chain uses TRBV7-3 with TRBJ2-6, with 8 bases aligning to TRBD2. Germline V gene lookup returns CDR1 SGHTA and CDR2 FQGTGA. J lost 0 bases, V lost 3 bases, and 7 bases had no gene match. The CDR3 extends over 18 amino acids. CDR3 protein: CASSLDGRAYSGANVLTF. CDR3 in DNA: TGTGCCAGCAGCTTGGACGGGAGGGCTTACTCTGGGGCCAACGTCCTGACTTTC.